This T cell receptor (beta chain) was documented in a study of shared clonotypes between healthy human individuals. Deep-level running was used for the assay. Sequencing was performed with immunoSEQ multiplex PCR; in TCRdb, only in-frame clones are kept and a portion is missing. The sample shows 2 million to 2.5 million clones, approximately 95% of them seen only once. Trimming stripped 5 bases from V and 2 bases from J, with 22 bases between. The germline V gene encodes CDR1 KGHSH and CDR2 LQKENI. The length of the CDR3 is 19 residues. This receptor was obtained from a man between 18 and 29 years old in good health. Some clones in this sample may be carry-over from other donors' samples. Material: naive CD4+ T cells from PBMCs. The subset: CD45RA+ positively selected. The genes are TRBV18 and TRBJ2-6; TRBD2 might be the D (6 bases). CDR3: CASSTLRGRDLPGANVLTF. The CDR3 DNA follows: TGTGCCAGCTCAACGTTGCGGGGACGGGACCTGCCTGGGGCCAACGTCCTGACTTTC.